The sequence of this TCR beta chain was determined in a study of immune heterogeneity within non-small cell lung tumors. Findings and caveats of the study: Individual patients showed largely nonoverlapping sets of high-frequency T-cell receptor beta clonotypes.

Comment on this clonotype: Its matching antigen is unknown. One junction end does not reproduce the germline sequence, and a read error may be involved.

TCRs were amplified from about 620 ng gDNA of bulk tumor per sample. The authors collected several far-apart biopsies from each primary tumor during surgery. The patients were newly diagnosed with non-small cell lung cancer, had not been treated, and had curative surgery. For the TCR beta CDR3, multiplex PCR with 32 V and 13 J primers performed the amplification. Each CDR3 protein is one row after TCRdb ran MiXCR on the multiplex PCR reads. The sample lists tens of thousands of distinct CDR3 sequences; around 26% were seen once. The CDR3 runs to 11 residues. Germline V gene sequence: CDR1 SGHAT, CDR2 FQDESV (reference sequence).

Sequenced: lung tumor tissue. This clonotype originated in a man aged 35-49 years with non-small cell lung cancer. This rearrangement joins TRBV11-1 to TRBJ2-5; unclear D gene. The CDR3 here is CASSFREAQYF. The CDR3 nucleotides read TGTGCCAGCAGCTTTCGAGAGGCCCAGTACTTC. The full variable domain, its missing parts supplied by reference TRBV11-1 and TRBJ2-5, is EAEVAQSPRYKITEKSQAVAFWCDPISGHATLYWYRQILGQGPELLVQFQDESVVDDSQLPKDRFSAERLKGVDSTLKIQPAELGDSAMYLCASSFREAQYFGPGTRLLVL.